The 10 T cell receptor beta chains below all came from one sample that was sequenced in a study of cytomegalovirus exposure and HLA in healthy donors. The PCR ran on 60 Vbeta and 13 Jbeta primers. Sequenced by immunoSEQ multiplex PCR; TCRdb stores in-frame clones only, minus some. This table holds around 150,000 clones, about two thirds found once. Sample: PBMCs. The receptors stem from a woman between 35 and 50 years old in good health and CMV-seronegative.

This clone was detected only a few times. V usage is TRBV9 and J usage is TRBJ1-2, with a tentative D call TRBD1 (5 bases). This CDR3 region has 14 residues. V was shortened by 0 bases and J by 3 bases, with 9 bases between the two germline ends. The V gene's germline CDR1 is SGDLS and CDR2 YYNGEE. The CDR3 region is CASSVGTGDYGYTF. The CDR3 DNA reads as TGTGCCAGCAGCGTAGGAACAGGAGACTATGGCTACACCTTC.

The chain combines TRBV11-2 with TRBJ2-5; maybe TRBD2 (6 bases). The V end was cut by 4 bases, the J end by 1 base, with 13 bases between. The germline V gene has CDR1 SGHAT and CDR2 FQNNGV. The CDR3 consists of 15 residues. CDR3 amino acids: CASSSGIAAQETQYF. CDR3 coding DNA: TGTGCCAGCAGCTCGGGTATAGCGGCCCAAGAGACCCAGTACTTC.

This clone was found a few times. The rearrangement uses TRBV10-2 and TRBJ2-3; 8 positions match TRBD2. Losses at the gene ends were 0 bases for V and 4 bases for J; bases not matched to a gene: 3. Germline V CDR1 and CDR2: WSHSY, SAAADI. The CDR3 extends over 15 amino acids. The CDR3 region is CASSESGGAPDTQYF. DNA for the CDR3: TGCGCCAGCAGTGAGTCCGGGGGGGCCCCAGATACGCAGTATTTT.

The chain is built from TRBV11-2 and TRBJ2-7; D perhaps matches TRBD1 (5 bases). Germline-derived CDR1 and CDR2 are SGHAT and FQNNGV. This CDR3 spans 12 amino acids. V lost 0 bases, J lost 7 bases, and 7 bases lay in between. Here the CDR3 DNA reads TGTGCCAGCAGCTTAGACAGGGAAGAGCAGTACTTC. It specifies CASSLDREEQYF.

The rearrangement joins TRBV7-6 to TRBJ2-6; a possible D gene is TRBD2 (6 bases). V shed 5 bases and J shed 2 bases, with 13 bases lying between them. The CDR3 covers 16 residues. From germline, CDR1 is SGHVS and CDR2 FNYEAQ. Here the CDR3 reads CASSPPTGAGANVLTF. In nucleotides, the CDR3 is TGTGCCAGCAGCCCCCCAACGGGAGCTGGGGCCAACGTCCTGACTTTC.

The V and J genes are TRBV7-9 and TRBJ1-3; a weak D match, TRBD1 (6 bases). This CDR3 is built from 14 residues. The V gene's germline CDR1 is SEHNR and CDR2 FQNEAQ (reference sequence). Trimming removed 6 bases from V and 4 bases from J, with 13 bases in between. The CDR3, as DNA: TGTGCCAGCAGTTTGCCAGGGGAAGGAAACACCATATATTTT. It is translated as CASSLPGEGNTIYF.

The rearrangement uses TRBV28 and TRBJ1-2, with 8 nucleotides matching TRBD1. The CDR3 consists of 13 residues. Trimming took 10 bases from V and 7 from J; bases not matched to a gene: 11. Looked up from germline, CDR1 is MDHEN and CDR2 is SYDVKM. The CDR3, as DNA: TGTGCCACTTACTGGACAGGGTATTTTGGCTACACCTTC. Amino acids: CATYWTGYFGYTF.

This chain uses TRBV7-2 with TRBJ2-7; TRBD2 matches at 13 bases. The CDR3 spans 15 residues. J gave up 6 bases and V 3 bases, and 5 bases lay outside the gene matches. From germline, CDR1 is SGHTA and CDR2 FQGNSA. CDR3 sequence: CASSFLTSGGTEQYF. Here the CDR3 DNA reads TGTGCCAGCAGCTTTTTGACTAGCGGGGGGACCGAGCAGTACTTC.

The chain joins TRBV5-6 to TRBJ1-1; unclear D gene. V was cut by 0 bases and J by 6 bases, with 3 bases left in between. Germline lookup yields CDR1 SGHDT and CDR2 YYEEEE. CDR3 length equals 11 residues. Here the CDR3 DNA reads TGTGCCAGCAGCTTGGCCTCTGAAGCTTTCTTT. Its translation: CASSLASEAFF.

In its sample, this clone was seen once. This rearrangement joins TRBV18 to TRBJ2-2, with D maybe TRBD1 (5 bases). Trimming pared 6 bases from V and 2 bases from J, leaving 7 bases between. Germline V lookup: CDR1 KGHSH, CDR2 LQKENI. The CDR3 has 13 residues. As DNA, the CDR3 is TGTGCCAGCTCCCAGGGTAACACCGGGGAGCTGTTTTTT. It translates to CASSQGNTGELFF.